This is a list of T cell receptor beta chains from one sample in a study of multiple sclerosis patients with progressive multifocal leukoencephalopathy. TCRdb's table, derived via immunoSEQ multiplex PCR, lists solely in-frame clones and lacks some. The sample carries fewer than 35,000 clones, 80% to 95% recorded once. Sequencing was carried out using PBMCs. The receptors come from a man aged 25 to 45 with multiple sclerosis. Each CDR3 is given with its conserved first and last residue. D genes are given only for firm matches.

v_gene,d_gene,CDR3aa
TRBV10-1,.,CASSETGIKYNEQFF
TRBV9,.,CASSPPVLLRDGSNEQFF
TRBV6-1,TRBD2,CASRLAGRTDTQYF
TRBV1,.,CTSSLHLFFSGNEQFF
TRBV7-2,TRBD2,CASSLALAGAGELFF
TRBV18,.,CASSPQGTTNTEAFF
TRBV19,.,CASSIGAAGYTF
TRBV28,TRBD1,CASSAPGQLFYGYTF
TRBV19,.,CASSSRGGNQPQHF
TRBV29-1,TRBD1,CSVGGTGREKLFF
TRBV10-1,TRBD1,CASSGQMNTEAFF
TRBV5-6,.,CASSLATGAMNTEAFF
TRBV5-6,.,CASSLEWGQRYGYTF
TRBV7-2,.,CASSLGFVGNQPQHF
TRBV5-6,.,CASSLIGTSYEQYF